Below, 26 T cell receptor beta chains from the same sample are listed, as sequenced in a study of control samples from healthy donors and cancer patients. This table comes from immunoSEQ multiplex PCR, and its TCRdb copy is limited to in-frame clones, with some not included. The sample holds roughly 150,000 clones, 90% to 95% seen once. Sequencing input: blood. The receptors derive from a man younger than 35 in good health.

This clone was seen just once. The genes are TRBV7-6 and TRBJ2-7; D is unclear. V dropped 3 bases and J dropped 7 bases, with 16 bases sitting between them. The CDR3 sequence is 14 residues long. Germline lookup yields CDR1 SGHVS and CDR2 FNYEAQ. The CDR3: CASSLGSPTSEQYF. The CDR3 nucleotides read TGTGCCAGCAGCTTGGGCTCTCCTACTTCTGAGCAGTACTTC.

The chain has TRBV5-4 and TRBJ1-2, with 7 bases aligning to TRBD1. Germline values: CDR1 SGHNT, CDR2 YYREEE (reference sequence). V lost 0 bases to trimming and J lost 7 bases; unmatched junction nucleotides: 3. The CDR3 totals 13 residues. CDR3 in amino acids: CASSLEGAVGYTF. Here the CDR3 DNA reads TGTGCCAGCAGCTTGGAGGGGGCTGTTGGCTACACCTTC.

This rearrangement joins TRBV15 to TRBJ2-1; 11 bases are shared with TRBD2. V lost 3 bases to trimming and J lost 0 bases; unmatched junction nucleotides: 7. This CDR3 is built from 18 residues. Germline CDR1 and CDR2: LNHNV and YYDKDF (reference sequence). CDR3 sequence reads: CATSRSLAGGLSYNEQFF. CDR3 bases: TGTGCCACCAGCAGGTCCTTAGCGGGGGGGCTCTCCTACAATGAGCAGTTCTTC.

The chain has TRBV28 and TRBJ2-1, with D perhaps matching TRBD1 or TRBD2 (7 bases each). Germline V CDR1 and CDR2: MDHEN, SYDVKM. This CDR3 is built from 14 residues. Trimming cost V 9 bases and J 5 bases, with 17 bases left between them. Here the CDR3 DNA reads TGTGCCAGTCGGTGGGCAGGGGGGGACAATGAGCAGTTCTTC. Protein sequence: CASRWAGGDNEQFF.

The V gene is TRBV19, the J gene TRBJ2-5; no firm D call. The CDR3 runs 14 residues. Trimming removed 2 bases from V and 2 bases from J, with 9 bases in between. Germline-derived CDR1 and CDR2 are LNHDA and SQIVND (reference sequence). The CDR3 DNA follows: TGTGCCAGTAGTATACTGAGCAAACAAGAGACCCAGTACTTC. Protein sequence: CASSILSKQETQYF. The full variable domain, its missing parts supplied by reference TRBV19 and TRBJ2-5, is DGGITQSPKYLFRKEGQNVTLSCEQNLNHDAMYWYRQDPGQGLRLIYYSQIVNDFQKGDIAEGYSVSREKKESFPLTVTSAQKNPTAFYLCASSILSKQETQYFGPGTRLLVL.

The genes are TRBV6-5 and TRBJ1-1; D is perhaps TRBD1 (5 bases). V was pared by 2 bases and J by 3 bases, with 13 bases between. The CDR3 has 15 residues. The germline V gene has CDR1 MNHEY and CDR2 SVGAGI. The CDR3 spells CASSYVGTVDTEAFF. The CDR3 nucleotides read TGTGCCAGCAGTTACGTAGGGACGGTAGACACTGAAGCTTTCTTT.

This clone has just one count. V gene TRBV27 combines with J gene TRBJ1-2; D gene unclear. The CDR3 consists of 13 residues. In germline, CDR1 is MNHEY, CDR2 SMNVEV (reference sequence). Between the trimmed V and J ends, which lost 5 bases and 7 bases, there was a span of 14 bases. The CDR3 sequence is CASSTDGRGGYTF. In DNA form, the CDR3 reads TGTGCCAGCAGTACTGACGGGCGGGGTGGCTACACCTTC.

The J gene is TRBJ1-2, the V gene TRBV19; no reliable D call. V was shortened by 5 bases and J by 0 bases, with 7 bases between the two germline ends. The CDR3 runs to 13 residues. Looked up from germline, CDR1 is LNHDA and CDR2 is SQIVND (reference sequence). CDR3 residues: CASSALSNYGYTF. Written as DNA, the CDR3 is TGTGCCAGTAGTGCCCTGTCTAACTATGGCTACACCTTC.

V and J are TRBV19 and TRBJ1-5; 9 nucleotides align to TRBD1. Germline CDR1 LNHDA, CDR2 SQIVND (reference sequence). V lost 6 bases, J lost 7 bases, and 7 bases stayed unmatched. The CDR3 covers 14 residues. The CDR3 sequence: CASRRDRERQPQHF. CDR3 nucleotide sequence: TGTGCCAGTAGAAGGGACAGGGAACGACAGCCCCAGCATTTT.

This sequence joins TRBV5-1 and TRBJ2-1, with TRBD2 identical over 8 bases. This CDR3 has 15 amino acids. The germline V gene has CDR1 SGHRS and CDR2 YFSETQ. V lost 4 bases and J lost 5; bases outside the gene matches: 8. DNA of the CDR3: TGCGCCAGCAGCCTGCCTAGCGGGCGACACAATGAGCAGTTCTTC. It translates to CASSLPSGRHNEQFF.

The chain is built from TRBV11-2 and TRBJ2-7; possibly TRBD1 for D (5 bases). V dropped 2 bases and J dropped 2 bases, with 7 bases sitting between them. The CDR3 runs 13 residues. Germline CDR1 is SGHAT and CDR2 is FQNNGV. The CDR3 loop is CASSLPTAYEQYF. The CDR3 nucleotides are TGTGCCAGCAGCTTACCGACAGCCTACGAGCAGTACTTC.

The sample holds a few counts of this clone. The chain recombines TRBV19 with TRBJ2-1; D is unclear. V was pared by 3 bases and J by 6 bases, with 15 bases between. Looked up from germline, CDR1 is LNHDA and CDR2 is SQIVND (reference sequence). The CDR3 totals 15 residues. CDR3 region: CASSMAGLGGNEQFF. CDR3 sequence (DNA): TGTGCCAGTAGTATGGCCGGTCTGGGTGGCAATGAGCAGTTCTTC.

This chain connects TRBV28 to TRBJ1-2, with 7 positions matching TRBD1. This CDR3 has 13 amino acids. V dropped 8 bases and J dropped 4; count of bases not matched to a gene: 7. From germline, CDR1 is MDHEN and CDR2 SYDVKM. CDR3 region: CASGPGTVYGYTF. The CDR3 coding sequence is TGTGCCAGCGGCCCCGGGACAGTCTATGGCTACACCTTC.

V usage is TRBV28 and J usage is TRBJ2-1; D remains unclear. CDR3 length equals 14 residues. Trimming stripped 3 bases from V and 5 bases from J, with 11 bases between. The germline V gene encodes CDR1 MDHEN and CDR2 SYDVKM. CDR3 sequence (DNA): TGTGCCAGCAGTTTGTCCCCACGTGACAATGAGCAGTTCTTC. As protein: CASSLSPRDNEQFF.

CDR3 sequence: CASTRDGNKLFF. The CDR3 coding sequence is TGTGCCAGCACCCGGGACGGGAACAAACTGTTTTTT. This chain connects TRBV6-5 to TRBJ1-4, with D maybe TRBD1 (5 bases). Germline CDR1 is MNHEY and CDR2 is SVGAGI. Trimming shortened V by 7 bases and J by 11 bases, and 14 bases separated the two germline ends. This CDR3 comprises 12 residues.

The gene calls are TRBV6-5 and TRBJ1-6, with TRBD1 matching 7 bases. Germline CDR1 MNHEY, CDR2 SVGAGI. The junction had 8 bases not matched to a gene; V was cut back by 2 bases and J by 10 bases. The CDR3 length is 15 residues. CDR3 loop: CASSYRGQGDSPLHF. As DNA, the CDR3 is TGTGCCAGCAGTTACAGGGGGCAGGGTGACTCACCCCTCCACTTT.

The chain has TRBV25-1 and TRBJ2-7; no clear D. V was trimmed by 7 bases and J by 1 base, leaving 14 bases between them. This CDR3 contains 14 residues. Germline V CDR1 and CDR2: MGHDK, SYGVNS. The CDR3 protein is CASMSVSLSYEQYF. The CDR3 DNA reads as TGTGCCAGCATGTCAGTCTCTTTATCCTACGAGCAGTACTTC.

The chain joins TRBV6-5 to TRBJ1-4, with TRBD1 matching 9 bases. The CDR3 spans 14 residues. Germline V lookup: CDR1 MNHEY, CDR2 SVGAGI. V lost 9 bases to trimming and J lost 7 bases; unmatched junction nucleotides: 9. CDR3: CASQLDRGGEKLFF. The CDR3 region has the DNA TGTGCCAGTCAGTTGGACAGGGGAGGTGAAAAACTGTTTTTT.

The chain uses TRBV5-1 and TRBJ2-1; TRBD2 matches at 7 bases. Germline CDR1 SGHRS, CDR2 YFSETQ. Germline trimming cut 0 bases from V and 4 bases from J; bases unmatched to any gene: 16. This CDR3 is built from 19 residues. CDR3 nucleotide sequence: TGCGCCAGCAGCTTGGGCCCAGGATGGGCGGGAGAAGCTTACAATGAGCAGTTCTTC. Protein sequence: CASSLGPGWAGEAYNEQFF.

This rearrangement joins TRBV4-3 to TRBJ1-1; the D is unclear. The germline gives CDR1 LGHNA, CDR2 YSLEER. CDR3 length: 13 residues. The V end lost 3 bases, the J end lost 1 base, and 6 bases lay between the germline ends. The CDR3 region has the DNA TGCGCCAGCAGCCAGTACAAGAACACTGAAGCTTTCTTT. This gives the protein CASSQYKNTEAFF.

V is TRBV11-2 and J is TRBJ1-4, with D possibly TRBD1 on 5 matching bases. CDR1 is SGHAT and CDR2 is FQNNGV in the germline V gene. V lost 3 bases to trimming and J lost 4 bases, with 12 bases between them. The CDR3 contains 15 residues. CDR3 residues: CASSFSGFDNEKLFF. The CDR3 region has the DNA TGTGCCAGCAGCTTTTCAGGGTTTGATAATGAAAAACTGTTTTTT.

The CDR3 region has the DNA TGTGCCAGCAGTTTTTCCAGCGGCACCACAGATACGCAGTATTTT. This codes for CASSFSSGTTDTQYF. This chain uses TRBV27 with TRBJ2-3; tentative D call: TRBD2 (5 bases). Germline lookup yields CDR1 MNHEY and CDR2 SMNVEV (reference sequence). The CDR3 loop spans 15 amino acids. V was trimmed by 3 bases and J by 2 bases, leaving 12 bases between them.

The CDR3 sequence is CASSQVGVAAETQYF. CDR3 coding DNA: TGTGCCAGCAGCCAAGTGGGAGTAGCGGCAGAGACCCAGTACTTC. The chain combines TRBV3-1 (or the pseudogene TRBV3-2) with TRBJ2-5; perhaps TRBD2 as D (6 bases). V lost 1 base and J lost 4, with 13 bases in between. The CDR3 is 15 residues long. Germline V gives CDR1 LGHDT, CDR2 YNNKEL (reference sequence).

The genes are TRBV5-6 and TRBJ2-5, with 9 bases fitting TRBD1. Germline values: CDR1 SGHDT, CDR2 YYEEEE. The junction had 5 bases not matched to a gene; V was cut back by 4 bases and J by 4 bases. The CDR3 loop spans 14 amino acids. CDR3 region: CASSPWTGAETQYF. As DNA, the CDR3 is TGTGCCAGCAGCCCCTGGACAGGGGCAGAGACCCAGTACTTC.

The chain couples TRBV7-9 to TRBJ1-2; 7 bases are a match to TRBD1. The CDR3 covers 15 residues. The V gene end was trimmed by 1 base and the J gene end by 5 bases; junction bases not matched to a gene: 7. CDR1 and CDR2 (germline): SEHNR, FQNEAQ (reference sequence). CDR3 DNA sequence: TGTGCCAGCAGCTTAGGGATAACAGGGGTTTATGGCTACACCTTC. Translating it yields CASSLGITGVYGYTF.

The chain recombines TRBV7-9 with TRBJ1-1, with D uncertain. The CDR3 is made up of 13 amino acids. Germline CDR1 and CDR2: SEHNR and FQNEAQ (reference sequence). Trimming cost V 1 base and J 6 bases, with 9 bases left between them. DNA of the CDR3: TGTGCCAGCAGCTTAGAGGGTGGGTCTGAAGCTTTCTTT. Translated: CASSLEGGSEAFF. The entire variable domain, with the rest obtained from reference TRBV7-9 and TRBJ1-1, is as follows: DTGVSQNPRHKITKRGQNVTFRCDPISEHNRLYWYRQTLGQGPEFLTYFQNEAQLEKSRLLSDRFSAERPKGSFSTLEIQRTEQGDSAMYLCASSLEGGSEAFFGQGTRLTVV.